This T cell receptor beta chain was identified during a study of T cell responses to AZD1222 COVID-19 vaccine. Points from the study as a whole: Clonal diversity may have been underestimated in mostly white British donors.

As concerns this clone: Its antigen is as yet unknown.

Measured with immunoSEQ multiplex PCR; TCRdb has only the in-frame clones, and not every one. The sample lists tens of thousands of clones, roughly 90% occurring once. The CDR3 consists of 16 residues. Germline V gene sequence: CDR1 LNHDA, CDR2 SQIVND (reference sequence). The ends were cut back, 5 bases at V and 2 bases at J, with 13 bases in the middle. The gene calls are TRBV19 and TRBJ1-6; the D is unclear. The sequencing used peripheral blood, collected on day 0 of AZD1222 vaccination. The TCR was taken from an adult in good health. CDR3 loop: CASSAEDHTYNSPLHF. CDR3 bases: TGTGCCAGTAGTGCTGAGGATCATACCTATAATTCACCCCTCCACTTT.